This T cell receptor beta chain was recovered during a study of blood T cell repertoires in COVID-19. Looking at the study overall: Italy, Spain and the United States were the sources of the convalescent and acute COVID-19 samples. PBMCs, B-cell-depleted T cells, or T cells were the source of the cDNA or gDNA that made up the material.

The CDR3 totals 14 residues. V was clipped by 3 bases and J by 0 bases, with 8 bases between them. The germline V gene has CDR1 SNHLY and CDR2 FYNNEI. In the study's own analysis: Amplification of reference gene primers provided the estimated nucleated cell counts. Repertoires were generated with immunoSEQ multiplex PCR, while TCRdb's copy carries only in-frame clones and drops some. V, J and clone size derive from that table, while D and trimming were established from the DNA sequence. This repertoire shows approximately 330,000 clones, roughly 90% found once; its top ten account for around 8.9%. Seattle's cohort entered during active infection and was followed longitudinally.

The specimen was peripheral blood. The clonotype originates from a man aged 25 to 40 with COVID-19, enrolled during active disease. V gene TRBV2 combines with J gene TRBJ2-5; D is unresolved. This chain's CDR3 is CASSEAKYQETQYF. In nucleotides, the CDR3 is TGTGCCAGCAGTGAGGCAAAGTACCAAGAGACCCAGTACTTC.